The clone carrying this T cell receptor (beta chain) has a handful of counts. Its specificity is unknown. The missing conserved phenylalanine or tryptophan at the end of this CDR3 makes a read error likely. Authors' processing steps: A classifier of distant metastasis in papillary thyroid cancer was built from CDR3 differences (across clinicopathological groups). Via MiXCR, TCRdb re-called the PCR reads. The V and J calls follow TCRdb's processing rather than the paper's. The sample yields 30,000 to 45,000 clones, less than 30% seen once. This specimen comes from a study of metastatic and nonmetastatic thyroid tumors. Study details: The comparison covered peripheral blood and tumor or nodule tissue in malignant and benign thyroid patients. Study-wide results and limits: Across blood and tumor, TCR beta diversity in malignant thyroid tumors was reportedly significantly higher than in benign nodules.

The CDR3 runs to 20 residues. Trimming removed 0 bases at V and 5 bases at J, with 32 bases between. Looked up from germline, CDR1 is DFQATT and CDR2 is SNEGSKA (reference sequence). The entire patient cohort was treatment-naive prior to thyroid surgery. The source is a male donor with papillary thyroid cancer or a benign thyroid nodule (not recorded which). Some clones in this sample may be carry-over from other donors' samples. The sample comprised blood. The V gene is TRBV20-1, the J gene TRBJ2-7; D might be TRBD2 (7 bases). The CDR3 bases are TGCAGTGCTAGAGATGAGGGGGGGTCAACCAAAGGGGCGTTTATCCACGAGCAGTACTCC. Its protein product is CSARDEGGSTKGAFIHEQYS.